This T cell receptor beta chain originates from a study of blood T cell repertoires in COVID-19. The wider study: The United States, Italy and Spain were the sources of the acute and convalescent COVID-19 samples.

This clone has a handful of counts. Measured with immunoSEQ multiplex PCR; TCRdb has only the in-frame clones, and not every one. Of about 99,000 clones listed, roughly 89% are singletons. The V end was cut by 7 bases, the J end by 5 bases, with 20 bases between. The CDR3 runs to 15 residues. Germline values: CDR1 MDHEN, CDR2 SYDVKM. Sequencing was done on a sample of peripheral blood. The chain joins TRBV28 to TRBJ1-2; D is perhaps TRBD1 (5 bases). This TCR was recovered from a man aged 65-85 years with active or convalescent COVID-19. The chain's CDR3 is CASNPGGGLEYGYTF. In DNA, the CDR3 is TGTGCCAGCAACCCTGGGGGAGGGCTCGAGTATGGCTACACCTTC.